Following are 10 T cell receptor beta chains from one sample sequenced in a study of blood T cell repertoires in COVID-19 (dated by TCRdb to the early 2020s). Library creation used the immunoSEQ multiplex PCR assay. This is the immuneACCESS table as TCRdb keeps it, with only in-frame sequences that have V and J called. A part of the clones is gone; compared with another copy, unresolved V genes explain less than half, and the rest is unexplained. In this sample the table shows around 60,000 clones, just under 85% of which occur a single time. The ten top clones hold 5% to 5.5% of the sample. Sequencing input: peripheral blood. Receptor source: a man between 70 and 80 years old with acute or convalescent COVID-19.

V and J are TRBV12-3 or TRBV12-4 and TRBJ2-5; D may be TRBD1 (5 bases). The CDR3 contains 11 residues. The V end was cut by 7 bases, the J end by 9 bases, with 12 bases between. The CDR3 bases are TGTGCCAGCACGAGAGAAGGGGCCCAGTACTTC. Its translation is CASTREGAQYF.

V is TRBV7-8 and J is TRBJ2-7, with D possibly matching TRBD1 (6 bases). Per germline, CDR1 SGHVS and CDR2 FQNEAQ. V was clipped by 1 base and J by 5 bases, with 18 bases between them. The CDR3 has 16 amino acids. CDR3 amino acids: CASSLGLGTGNHEQYF. The CDR3 DNA follows: TGTGCCAGCAGCTTAGGGCTAGGCACAGGGAATCACGAGCAGTACTTC.

V is TRBV5-1 and J is TRBJ2-7; the D gene is possibly TRBD1 (6 bases). V was pared by 5 bases and J by 0 bases, with 9 bases between. Germline CDR1 and CDR2: SGHRS and YFSETQ. The CDR3 contains 13 residues. CDR3 coding DNA: TGCGCCAGCAGGACAGGAAGCTCCTACGAGCAGTACTTC. Its protein is CASRTGSSYEQYF.

V is TRBV5-1 and J is TRBJ1-1, with TRBD1 as a possible D gene (5 bases). This CDR3 is built from 13 residues. CDR1 and CDR2 (germline): SGHRS, YFSETQ. Trimming shortened V by 4 bases and J by 1 base, and 8 bases separated the two germline ends. CDR3 nucleotides: TGCGCCAGCAGCACGCAGGGGAACACTGAAGCTTTCTTT. As protein: CASSTQGNTEAFF. Supplemented by reference TRBV5-1 and TRBJ1-1, the full variable domain reads KAGVTQTPRYLIKTRGQQVTLSCSPISGHRSVSWYQQTPGQGLQFLFEYFSETQRNKGNFPGRFSGRQFSNSRSEMNVSTLELGDSALYLCASSTQGNTEAFFGQGTRLTVV.

V and J are TRBV7-9 and TRBJ2-2; TRBD1 matches 10 bases. The CDR3 loop spans 16 amino acids. The J segment lost 3 bases and the V segment lost 7 bases, leaving 8 bases of the junction unmatched. In germline, CDR1 is SEHNR, CDR2 FQNEAQ (reference sequence). CDR3 nucleotides: TGTGCCAGCATTCCTACCGGGACAGGGGACACCGGGGAGCTGTTTTTT. Amino acids: CASIPTGTGDTGELFF. Full variable domain (remainder filled in from reference TRBV7-9 and TRBJ2-2): DTGVSQNPRHKITKRGQNVTFRCDPISEHNRLYWYRQTLGQGPEFLTYFQNEAQLEKSRLLSDRFSAERPKGSFSTLEIQRTEQGDSAMYLCASIPTGTGDTGELFFGEGSRLTVL.

V usage is TRBV6-1 and J usage is TRBJ2-4, with D perhaps matching TRBD1 (5 bases). The CDR3 runs 16 residues. Germline assignment: CDR1 MNHNS and CDR2 SASEGT. V lost 1 base, J lost 2 bases, and 12 bases lay in between. The CDR3 sequence is CASSEGTPNPKNIQYF. CDR3 DNA sequence: TGTGCCAGCAGTGAAGGGACACCGAATCCCAAAAACATTCAGTACTTC.

J is TRBJ1-5 and V is TRBV6-5; 7 positions agree with TRBD1. V lost 7 bases to trimming and J lost 0 bases; unmatched junction nucleotides: 6. Germline-derived CDR1 and CDR2 are MNHEY and SVGAGI. The CDR3 is 15 amino acids. CDR3: CASIGQVYSNQPQHF. DNA for the CDR3: TGTGCCAGCATCGGACAGGTATATAGCAATCAGCCCCAGCATTTT.

The gene calls are TRBV11-3 and TRBJ2-7, with TRBD1 matching over 7 bases. CDR3 length equals 13 residues. CDR1 and CDR2 (germline): SGHNT, YENEEA. V was pared by 5 bases and J by 1 base, with 2 bases of the junction left unmatched. Here the CDR3 reads CASSMGQSYEQYF. For the CDR3, the DNA is TGTGCCAGCAGCATGGGACAGTCCTACGAGCAGTACTTC. Full variable domain (remainder filled in from reference TRBV11-3 and TRBJ2-7): EAGVVQSPRYKIIEKKQPVAFWCNPISGHNTLYWYLQNLGQGPELLIRYENEEAVDDSQLPKDRFSAERLKGVDSTLKIQPAELGDSAVYLCASSMGQSYEQYFGPGTRLTVT.

The CDR3 protein is CASSIRTERDTQYF. The CDR3 nucleotides are TGCGCCAGCAGCATACGGACAGAGAGAGATACGCAGTATTTT. The V gene is TRBV5-1, the J gene TRBJ2-3; D perhaps matches TRBD1 (6 bases). Per the germline V gene, CDR1 is SGHRS and CDR2 is YFSETQ. Trimming stripped 4 bases from V and 5 bases from J, with 14 bases between. The CDR3 is made up of 14 amino acids.

The chain uses TRBV10-3 and TRBJ2-5; unclear D gene. CDR1 ENHRY and CDR2 SYGVKD come from the germline V gene. With 8 bases removed from V and 1 base from J, the gap between germline ends came to 8 bases. The CDR3 is made up of 12 amino acids. DNA of the CDR3: TGTGCCATCTCAGCGATCCAAGAGACCCAGTACTTC. Its translation is CAISAIQETQYF.